Listed below are T cell receptor beta chains from one sample, sequenced in a study of blood T cells in healthy people across ages. TCRdb processed the 5' RACE reads anew with MiXCR; each CDR3 protein has one entry. The table shows 750,000 or so distinct CDR3 sequences, with 20% to 25% occurring only once. This same sample was also taken into another study, of T cells of mothers and their children.

Specimen: blood. Receptor source: a boy aged 5-17 years in good health. Both conserved end residues are part of each CDR3. A D gene is named only where the DNA matches it firmly. Some rows have no size entry. The others give once, few or many, or a class for an expanded clone.

V	size	D	J	CDR3	DNA
TRBV7-9	-	TRBD2	TRBJ2-5	CASSSHPASGVKTQYF	TGTGCCAGCAGCTCCCACCCAGCTAGCGGGGTGAAGACCCAGTACTTC
TRBV4-1	-	TRBD1	TRBJ1-4	CASSPQGAFIQKLFF	TGCGCCAGCAGCCCCCAGGGGGCGTTTATTCAAAAACTGTTTTTT
TRBV21-1	few	-	TRBJ2-1	CASSKALENEQFF	TGTGCCAGCAGCAAAGCTCTAGAGAATGAGCAGTTCTTC
TRBV6-5	few	-	TRBJ1-4	CASSPSSQKLFF	TGTGCCAGCAGTCCGTCGAGTCAAAAACTGTTTTTT
TRBV7-9	few	-	TRBJ1-2	CASSSKGPASRAF	TGTGCCAGCAGCTCCAAAGGGCCGGCCTCTCGGGCCTTC
TRBV28	-	-	TRBJ1-1	CASSSEGGPVVKEAFF	TGTGCCAGCAGTTCCGAGGGGGGGCCGGTAGTTAAGGAAGCTTTCTTT
TRBV27	once	TRBD2	TRBJ2-1	CASRRGINEQFF	TGTGCCAGCAGGCGGGGGATCAATGAGCAGTTCTTC
TRBV2	few	-	TRBJ2-1	CASSESRIEQFF	TGTGCCAGCAGTGAAAGTAGGATTGAGCAGTTCTTC
TRBV12-3/TRBV12-4	few	TRBD2	TRBJ2-1	CASSVGTSGGNEQFF	TGTGCCAGCAGTGTTGGGACTAGCGGGGGAAATGAGCAGTTCTTC
TRBV7-2	-	TRBD2	TRBJ2-2	CAGSLGVLGLAGADGELFF	TGTGCCGGCAGCTTAGGTGTTTTGGGCCTAGCGGGAGCCGACGGGGAGCTGTTTTTT
TRBV7-8	-	TRBD2	TRBJ2-7	CASSPHVAGDEFF	TGTGCCAGCAGCCCCCACGTAGCGGGGGACGAGTTCTTC
TRBV28	-	TRBD2	TRBJ2-5	CASSGLAGREETQYF	TGTGCCAGCAGCGGACTAGCGGGGCGGGAGGAGACCCAGTACTTC
TRBV21-1	-	-	TRBJ1-2	CASIAPRVDGYTF	TGTGCCAGCATAGCCCCCAGGGTTGATGGCTACACCTTC
TRBV29-1	-	-	TRBJ1-1	CSAISGSKGTEAFF	TGCAGCGCGATCTCAGGATCTAAGGGCACTGAAGCTTTCTTT
TRBV5-5	-	-	TRBJ1-2	CASSLDKDPSYDYTF	TGTGCCAGCAGCTTGGACAAGGACCCATCCTATGACTACACCTTC
TRBV20-1	few	TRBD2	TRBJ2-7	CSARPFAPSGGVYEQYF	TGCAGTGCTAGGCCCTTTGCACCGAGCGGGGGGGTCTACGAGCAGTACTTC
TRBV7-9	few	-	TRBJ1-4	CASSLLGPDGEKLFF	TGTGCCAGCAGCCTGTTGGGGCCCGATGGGGAAAAACTGTTTTTT
TRBV7-2	few	TRBD2	TRBJ2-4	CASSFLTSGKNIQYF	TGTGCCAGCAGCTTTCTAACTAGCGGCAAAAACATTCAGTACTTC
TRBV4-1	few	-	TRBJ2-7	CASSQDARPFYEQYF	TGCGCCAGCAGCCAAGATGCGAGACCTTTCTACGAGCAGTACTTC
TRBV11-2	-	-	TRBJ2-7	CASSPDHSYEQYF	TGTGCCAGCAGCCCCGACCACTCCTACGAGCAGTACTTC
TRBV4-1	-	-	TRBJ1-5	CASSRLGSDPRQPQHF	TGCGCCAGCAGCCGCCTAGGGTCGGACCCCAGACAGCCCCAGCATTTT
TRBV29-1	few	TRBD1	TRBJ1-1	CSVEDARGPNTEAFF	TGCAGCGTTGAAGATGCCAGGGGGCCGAACACTGAAGCTTTCTTT
TRBV20-1	-	-	TRBJ2-6	CSASGFGSRTGANVLTF	TGCAGTGCTAGTGGGTTCGGCTCTCGTACTGGGGCCAACGTCCTGACTTTC
TRBV29-1	-	-	TRBJ1-2	CSVEDGNTQGYGYTF	TGCAGCGTTGAAGATGGGAACACCCAAGGCTATGGCTACACCTTC
TRBV4-3	-	-	TRBJ2-2	CASSQGTGTQNELFF	TGCGCCAGCAGCCAAGGAACCGGGACCCAAAACGAGCTGTTTTTT
TRBV9	-	TRBD1	TRBJ2-1	CASSAFGTGHAGEQFF	TGTGCCAGCAGCGCCTTCGGGACAGGCCATGCCGGTGAGCAGTTCTTC
TRBV6-6	-	-	TRBJ2-2	CASSWTEVLKTGELFF	TGTGCCAGCAGTTGGACAGAGGTCTTAAAAACCGGGGAGCTGTTTTTT
TRBV4-1	-	TRBD1	TRBJ2-7	CASSQDRGQGTGQYF	TGCGCCAGCAGCCAAGATCGAGGACAGGGGACAGGGCAGTACTTC
TRBV7-9	many	-	TRBJ2-3	CASSLSSDTQYF	TGTGCCAGCAGCCTAAGTTCAGATACGCAGTATTTT
TRBV6-5	few	TRBD2	TRBJ2-5	CASSYLSPGGPETQYF	TGTGCCAGCAGTTACCTGTCACCGGGGGGGCCAGAGACCCAGTACTTC
TRBV29-1	-	-	TRBJ2-1	CSVGTAGFSYNEQFF	TGCAGCGTAGGGACAGCGGGGTTTTCCTACAATGAGCAGTTCTTC